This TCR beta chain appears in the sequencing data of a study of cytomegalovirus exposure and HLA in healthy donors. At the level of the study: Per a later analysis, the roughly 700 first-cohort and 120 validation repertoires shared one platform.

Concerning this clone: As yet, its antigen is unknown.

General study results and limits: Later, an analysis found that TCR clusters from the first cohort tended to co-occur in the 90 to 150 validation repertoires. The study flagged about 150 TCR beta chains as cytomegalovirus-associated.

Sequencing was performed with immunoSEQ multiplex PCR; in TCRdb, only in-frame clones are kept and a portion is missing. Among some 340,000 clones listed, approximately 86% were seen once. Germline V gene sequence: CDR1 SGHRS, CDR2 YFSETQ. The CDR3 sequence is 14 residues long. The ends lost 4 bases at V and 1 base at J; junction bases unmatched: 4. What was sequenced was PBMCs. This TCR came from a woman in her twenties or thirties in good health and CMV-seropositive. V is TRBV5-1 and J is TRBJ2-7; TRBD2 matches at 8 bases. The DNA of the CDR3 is TGCGCCAGCAGCATTACTAGCGGTTCCTACGAGCAGTACTTC. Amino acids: CASSITSGSYEQYF.